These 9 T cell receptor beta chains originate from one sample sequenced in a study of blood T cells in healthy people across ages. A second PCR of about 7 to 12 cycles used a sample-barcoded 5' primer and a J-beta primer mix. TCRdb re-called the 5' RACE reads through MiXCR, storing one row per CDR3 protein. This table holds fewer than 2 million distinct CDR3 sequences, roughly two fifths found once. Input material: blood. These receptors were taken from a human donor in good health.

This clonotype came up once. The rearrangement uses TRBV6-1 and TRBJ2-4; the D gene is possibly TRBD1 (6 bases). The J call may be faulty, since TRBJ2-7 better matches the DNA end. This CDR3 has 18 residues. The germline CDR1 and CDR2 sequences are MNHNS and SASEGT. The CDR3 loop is CASSEETTRQVGPYEQYF. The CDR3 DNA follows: TGTGCCAGCAGTGAAGAAACAACGCGACAGGTGGGACCTTACGAGCAGTACTTC.

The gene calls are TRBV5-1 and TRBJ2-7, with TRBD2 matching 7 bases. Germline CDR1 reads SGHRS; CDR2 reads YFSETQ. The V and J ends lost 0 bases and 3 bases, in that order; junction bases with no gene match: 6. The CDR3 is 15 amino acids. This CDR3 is CASSLVVGDYYEQYF. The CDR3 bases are TGCGCCAGCAGCTTGGTGGTCGGGGACTACTACGAGCAGTACTTC.

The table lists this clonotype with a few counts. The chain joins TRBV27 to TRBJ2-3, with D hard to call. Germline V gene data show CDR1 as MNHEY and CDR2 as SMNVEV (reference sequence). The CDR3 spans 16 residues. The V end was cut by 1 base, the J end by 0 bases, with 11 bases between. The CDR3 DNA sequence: TGTGCCAGCAGTTTATACAGCACTTCTAGCACAGATACGCAGTATTTT. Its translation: CASSLYSTSSTDTQYF.

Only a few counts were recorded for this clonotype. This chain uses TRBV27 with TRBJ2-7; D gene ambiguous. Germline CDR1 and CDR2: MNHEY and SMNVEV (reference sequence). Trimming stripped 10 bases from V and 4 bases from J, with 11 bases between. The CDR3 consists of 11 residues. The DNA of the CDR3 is TGTGCCAAAAAAAGAGGATACGAGCAGTACTTC. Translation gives CAKKRGYEQYF.

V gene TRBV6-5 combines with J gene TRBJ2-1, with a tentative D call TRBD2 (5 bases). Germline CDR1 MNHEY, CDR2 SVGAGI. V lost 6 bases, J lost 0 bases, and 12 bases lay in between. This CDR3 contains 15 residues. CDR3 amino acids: CASSLWGASYNEQFF. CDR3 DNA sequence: TGTGCCAGCAGCCTTTGGGGAGCCTCCTACAATGAGCAGTTCTTC.

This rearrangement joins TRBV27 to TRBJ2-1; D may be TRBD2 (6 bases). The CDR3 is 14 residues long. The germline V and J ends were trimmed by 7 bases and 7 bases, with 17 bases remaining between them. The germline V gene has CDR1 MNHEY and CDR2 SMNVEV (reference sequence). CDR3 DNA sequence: TGTGCCAGCACCGCGGGGTACCGAGCGAATGAGCAGTTCTTC. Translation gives CASTAGYRANEQFF.

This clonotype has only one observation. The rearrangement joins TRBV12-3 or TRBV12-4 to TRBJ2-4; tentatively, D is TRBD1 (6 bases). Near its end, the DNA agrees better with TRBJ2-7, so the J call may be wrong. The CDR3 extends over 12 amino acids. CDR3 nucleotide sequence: TGTGCCAGCACCGACGACAGGAACGAGCAGTACTTC. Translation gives CASTDDRNEQYF.

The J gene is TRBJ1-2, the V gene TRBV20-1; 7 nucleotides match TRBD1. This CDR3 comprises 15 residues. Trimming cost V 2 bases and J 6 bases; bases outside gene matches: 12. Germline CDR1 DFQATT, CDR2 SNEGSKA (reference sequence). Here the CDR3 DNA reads TGCAGTGCTAGACCGGTTAGGGCCAGGGGGGATGGCTACACCTTC. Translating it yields CSARPVRARGDGYTF.

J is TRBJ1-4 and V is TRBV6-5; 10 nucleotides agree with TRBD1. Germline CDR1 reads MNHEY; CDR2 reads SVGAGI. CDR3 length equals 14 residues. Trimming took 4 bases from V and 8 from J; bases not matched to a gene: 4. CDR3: CASSLTGGLEKLFF. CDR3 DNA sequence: TGTGCCAGCAGTTTGACAGGGGGCCTCGAAAAACTGTTTTTT.